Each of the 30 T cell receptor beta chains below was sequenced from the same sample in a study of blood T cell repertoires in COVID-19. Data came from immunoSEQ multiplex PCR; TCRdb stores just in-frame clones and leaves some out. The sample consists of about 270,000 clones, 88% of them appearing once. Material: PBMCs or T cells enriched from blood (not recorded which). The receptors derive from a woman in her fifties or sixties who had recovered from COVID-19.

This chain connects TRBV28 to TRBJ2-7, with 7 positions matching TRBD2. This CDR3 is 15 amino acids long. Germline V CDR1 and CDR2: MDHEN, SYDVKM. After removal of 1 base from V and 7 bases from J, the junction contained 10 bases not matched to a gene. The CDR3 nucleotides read TGTGCCAGCAGTTTATATCGTCAGGGAGCGGGAGAGCAGTACTTC. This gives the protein CASSLYRQGAGEQYF.

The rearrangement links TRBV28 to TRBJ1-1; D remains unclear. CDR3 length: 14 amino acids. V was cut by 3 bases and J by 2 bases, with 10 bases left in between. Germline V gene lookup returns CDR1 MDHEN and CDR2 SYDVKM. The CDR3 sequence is CASSLDVTNTEAFF. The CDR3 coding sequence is TGTGCCAGCAGTTTGGATGTGACAAACACTGAAGCTTTCTTT.

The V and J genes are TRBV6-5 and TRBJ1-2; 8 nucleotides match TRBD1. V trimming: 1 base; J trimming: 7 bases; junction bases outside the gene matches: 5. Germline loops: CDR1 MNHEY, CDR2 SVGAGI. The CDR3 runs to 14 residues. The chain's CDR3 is CASSYLRTGIGYTF. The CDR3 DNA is TGTGCCAGCAGTTACTTACGGACAGGGATTGGCTACACCTTC.

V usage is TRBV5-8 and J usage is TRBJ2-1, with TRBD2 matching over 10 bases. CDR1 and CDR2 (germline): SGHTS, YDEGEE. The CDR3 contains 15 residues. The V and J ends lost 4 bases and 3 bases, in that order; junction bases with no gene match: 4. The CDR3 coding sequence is TGTGCCAGCAGCCTGGGACTAGCGTTCTACAATGAGCAGTTCTTC. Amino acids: CASSLGLAFYNEQFF.

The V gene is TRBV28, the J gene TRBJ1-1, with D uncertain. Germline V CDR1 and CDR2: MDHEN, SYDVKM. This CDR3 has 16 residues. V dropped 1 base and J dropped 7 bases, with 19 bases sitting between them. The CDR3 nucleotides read TGTGCCAGCAGTTTATCGACGAGGCCGGTTTCTTATGAAGCTTTCTTT. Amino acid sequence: CASSLSTRPVSYEAFF.

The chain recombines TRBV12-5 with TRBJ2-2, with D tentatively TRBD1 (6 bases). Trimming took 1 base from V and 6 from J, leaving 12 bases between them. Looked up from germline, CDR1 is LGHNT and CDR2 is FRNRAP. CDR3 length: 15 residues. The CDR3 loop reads CASGLGQAASGELFF. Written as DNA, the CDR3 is TGTGCTAGTGGTTTGGGACAGGCGGCCTCCGGGGAGCTGTTTTTT.

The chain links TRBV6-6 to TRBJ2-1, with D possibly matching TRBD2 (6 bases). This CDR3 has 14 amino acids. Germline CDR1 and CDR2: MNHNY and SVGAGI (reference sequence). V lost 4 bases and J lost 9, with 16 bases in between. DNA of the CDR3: TGTGCCAGCAGTTTGAGTAGCGGATCAATTGAGCAGTTCTTC. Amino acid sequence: CASSLSSGSIEQFF.

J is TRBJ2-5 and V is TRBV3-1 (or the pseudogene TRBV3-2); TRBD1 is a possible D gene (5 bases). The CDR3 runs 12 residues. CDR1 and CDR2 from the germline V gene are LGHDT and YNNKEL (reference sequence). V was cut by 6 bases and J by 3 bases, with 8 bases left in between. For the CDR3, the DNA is TGTGCCAGCAGGTCCAGGGAAGAGACCCAGTACTTC. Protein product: CASRSREETQYF.

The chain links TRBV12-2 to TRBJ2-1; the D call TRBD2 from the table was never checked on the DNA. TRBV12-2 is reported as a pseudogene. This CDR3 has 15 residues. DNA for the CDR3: TGTGCCGGGTCCTCGGGATACTCAGCCTACAATGAGCAGTTCTTC. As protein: CAGSSGYSAYNEQFF.

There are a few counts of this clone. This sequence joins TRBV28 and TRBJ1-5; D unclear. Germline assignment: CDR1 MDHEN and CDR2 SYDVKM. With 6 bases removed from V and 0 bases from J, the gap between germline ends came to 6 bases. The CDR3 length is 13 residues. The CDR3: CASRRNSNQPQHF. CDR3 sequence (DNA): TGTGCCAGCAGGAGAAATAGCAATCAGCCCCAGCATTTT.

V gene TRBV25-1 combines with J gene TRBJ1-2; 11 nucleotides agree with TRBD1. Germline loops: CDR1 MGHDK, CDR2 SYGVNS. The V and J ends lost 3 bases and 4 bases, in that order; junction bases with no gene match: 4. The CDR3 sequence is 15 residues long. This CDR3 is CASSEGQGGFYGYTF. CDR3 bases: TGTGCCAGCAGTGAGGGACAGGGGGGATTCTATGGCTACACCTTC.

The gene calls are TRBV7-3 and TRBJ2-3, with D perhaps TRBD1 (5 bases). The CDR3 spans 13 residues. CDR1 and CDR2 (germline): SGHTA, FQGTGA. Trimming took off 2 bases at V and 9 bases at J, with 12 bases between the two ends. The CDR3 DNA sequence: TGTGCCAGCAGCTTAGGGAAGTCAGGGACGCAGTATTTT. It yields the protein CASSLGKSGTQYF.

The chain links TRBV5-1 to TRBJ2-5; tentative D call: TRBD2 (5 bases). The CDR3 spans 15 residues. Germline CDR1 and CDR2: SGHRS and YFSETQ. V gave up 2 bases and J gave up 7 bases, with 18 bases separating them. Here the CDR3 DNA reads TGCGCCAGCAGCTTCGCGGCCGGCGAGGGTATGACCCAGTACTTC. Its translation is CASSFAAGEGMTQYF.

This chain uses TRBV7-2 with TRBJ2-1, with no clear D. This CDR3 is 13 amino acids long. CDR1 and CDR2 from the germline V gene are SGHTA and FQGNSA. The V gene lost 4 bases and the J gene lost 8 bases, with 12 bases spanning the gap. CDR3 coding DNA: TGTGCCAGCAGCTCATCATCCGGGTATGAGCAGTTCTTC. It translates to CASSSSSGYEQFF. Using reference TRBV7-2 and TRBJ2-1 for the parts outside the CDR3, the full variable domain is GAGVSQSPSNKVTEKGKDVELRCDPISGHTALYWYRQSLGQGLEFLIYFQGNSAPDKSGLPSDRFSAERTGGSVSTLTIQRTQQEDSAVYLCASSSSSGYEQFFGPGTRLTVL.

The CDR3 DNA sequence: TGTGCCACCAGTGATTTGCAGGGTACTGAAGCTTTCTTT. This translates into CATSDLQGTEAFF. The rearrangement uses TRBV24-1 and TRBJ1-1; TRBD1 might be the D (5 bases). The CDR3 contains 13 residues. The V gene's germline CDR1 is KGHDR and CDR2 SFDVKD. Trimming removed 0 bases at V and 5 bases at J, with 6 bases between.

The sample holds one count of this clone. The CDR3 DNA follows: TGCGCCAGCAGCCAAGGGGAGCTACGAGCGGGAGTGCGAGAGACCCAGTACTTC. Translated: CASSQGELRAGVRETQYF. This chain connects TRBV4-1 to TRBJ2-5, with TRBD2 matching 8 bases. Germline trimming cut 1 base from V and 4 bases from J; bases unmatched to any gene: 14. Germline lookup yields CDR1 MGHRA and CDR2 YSYEKL. The CDR3 is 18 residues long.

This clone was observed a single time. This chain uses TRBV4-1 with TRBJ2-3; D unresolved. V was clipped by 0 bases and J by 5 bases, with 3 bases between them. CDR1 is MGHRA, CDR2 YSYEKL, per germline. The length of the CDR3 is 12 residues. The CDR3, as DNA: TGCGCCAGCAGCCAAGATCAAGATACGCAGTATTTT. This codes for CASSQDQDTQYF.

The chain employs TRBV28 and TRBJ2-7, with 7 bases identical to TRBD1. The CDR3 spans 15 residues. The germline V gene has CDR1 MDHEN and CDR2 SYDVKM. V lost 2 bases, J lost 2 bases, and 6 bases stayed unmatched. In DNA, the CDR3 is TGTGCCAGCAGTTTACAAGGGACAGCAACCTACGAGCAGTACTTC. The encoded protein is CASSLQGTATYEQYF.

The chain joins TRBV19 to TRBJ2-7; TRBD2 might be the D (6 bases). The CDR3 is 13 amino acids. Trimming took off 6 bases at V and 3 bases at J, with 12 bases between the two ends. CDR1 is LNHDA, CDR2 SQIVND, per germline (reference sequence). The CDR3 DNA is TGTGCCAGTAGCCCGGGACTCTACTACGAGCAGTACTTC. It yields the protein CASSPGLYYEQYF.

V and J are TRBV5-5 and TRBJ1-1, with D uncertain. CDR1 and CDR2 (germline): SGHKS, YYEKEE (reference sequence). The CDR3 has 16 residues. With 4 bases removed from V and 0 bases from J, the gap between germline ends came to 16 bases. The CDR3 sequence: CASSNVGGRMNTEAFF. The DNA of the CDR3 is TGTGCCAGCAGCAATGTAGGCGGAAGAATGAACACTGAAGCTTTCTTT.

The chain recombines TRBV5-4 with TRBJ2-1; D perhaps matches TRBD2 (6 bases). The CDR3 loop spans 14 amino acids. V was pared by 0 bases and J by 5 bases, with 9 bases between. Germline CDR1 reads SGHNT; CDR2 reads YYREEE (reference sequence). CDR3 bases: TGTGCCAGCAGCTTGGGGCTAGCGAACAATGAGCAGTTCTTC. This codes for CASSLGLANNEQFF.

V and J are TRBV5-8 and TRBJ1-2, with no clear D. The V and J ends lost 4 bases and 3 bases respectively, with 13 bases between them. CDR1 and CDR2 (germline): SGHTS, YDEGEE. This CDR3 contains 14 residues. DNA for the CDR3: TGTGCCAGCAGCCGAACCATGGAGTACTATGGCTACACCTTC. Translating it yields CASSRTMEYYGYTF.

CDR3 bases: TGCGCCAGCTCGACAGATAACTATGGCTACACCTTC. Translated, it gives CASSTDNYGYTF. This sequence joins TRBV5-1 and TRBJ1-2; TRBD1 might be the D (5 bases). The CDR3 sequence is 12 residues long. Trimming shortened V by 7 bases and J by 1 base, and 8 bases separated the two germline ends. Germline V lookup: CDR1 SGHRS, CDR2 YFSETQ.

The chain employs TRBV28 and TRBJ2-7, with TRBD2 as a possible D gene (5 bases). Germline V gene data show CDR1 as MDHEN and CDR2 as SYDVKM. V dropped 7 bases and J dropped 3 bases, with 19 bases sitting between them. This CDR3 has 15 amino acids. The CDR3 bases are TGTGCCAGCATTGGCCCCCGGGTAGCGAACTACGAGCAGTACTTC. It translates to CASIGPRVANYEQYF. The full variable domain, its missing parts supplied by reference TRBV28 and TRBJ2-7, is DVKVTQSSRYLVKRTGEKVFLECVQDMDHENMFWYRQDPGLGLRLIYFSYDVKMKEKGDIPEGYSVSREKKERFSLILESASTNQTSMYLCASIGPRVANYEQYFGPGTRLTVT.

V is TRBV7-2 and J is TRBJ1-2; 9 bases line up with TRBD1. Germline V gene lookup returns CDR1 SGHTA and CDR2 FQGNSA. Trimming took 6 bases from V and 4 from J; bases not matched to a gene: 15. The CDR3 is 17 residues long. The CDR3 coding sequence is TGTGCCAGCAGTGCGGGACAGGGAGTCGGTGGGTCCTATGGCTACACCTTC. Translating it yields CASSAGQGVGGSYGYTF.

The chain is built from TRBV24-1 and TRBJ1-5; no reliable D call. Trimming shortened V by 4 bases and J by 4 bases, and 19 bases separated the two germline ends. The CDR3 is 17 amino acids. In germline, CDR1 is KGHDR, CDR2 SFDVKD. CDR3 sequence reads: CATSESSSPRGNQPQHF. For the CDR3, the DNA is TGTGCCACCAGTGAATCCTCCTCTCCACGGGGAAATCAGCCCCAGCATTTT.

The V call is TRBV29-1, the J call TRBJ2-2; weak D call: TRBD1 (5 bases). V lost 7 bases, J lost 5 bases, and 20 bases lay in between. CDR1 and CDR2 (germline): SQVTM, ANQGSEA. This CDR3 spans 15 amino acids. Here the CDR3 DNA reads TGCAGCGGAAGTTTGGGGCAGACTGGGACCGGGGAGCTGTTTTTT. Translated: CSGSLGQTGTGELFF.

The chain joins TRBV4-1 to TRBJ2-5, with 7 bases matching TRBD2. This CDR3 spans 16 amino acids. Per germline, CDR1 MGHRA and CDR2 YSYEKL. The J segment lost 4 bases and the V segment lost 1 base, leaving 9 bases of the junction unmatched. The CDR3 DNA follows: TGCGCCAGCAGCCAAGTTTGGTCTAGCGGAAGAGAGACCCAGTACTTC. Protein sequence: CASSQVWSSGRETQYF.

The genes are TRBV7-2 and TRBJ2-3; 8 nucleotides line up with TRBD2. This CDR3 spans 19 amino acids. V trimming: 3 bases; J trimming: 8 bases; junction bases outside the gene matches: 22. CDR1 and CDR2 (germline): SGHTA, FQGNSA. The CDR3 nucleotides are TGTGCCAGCAGCTTTGATCCCAGGACTAGCTCAGGTTCCCTGGGTACGCAGTATTTT. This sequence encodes CASSFDPRTSSGSLGTQYF.

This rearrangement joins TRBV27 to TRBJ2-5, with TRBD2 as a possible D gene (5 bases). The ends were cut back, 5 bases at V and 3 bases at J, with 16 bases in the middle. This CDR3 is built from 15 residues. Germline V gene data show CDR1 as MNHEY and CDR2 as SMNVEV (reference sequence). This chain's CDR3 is CASSDGLARKETQYF. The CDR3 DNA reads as TGTGCCAGCAGTGATGGACTCGCGCGAAAAGAGACCCAGTACTTC.